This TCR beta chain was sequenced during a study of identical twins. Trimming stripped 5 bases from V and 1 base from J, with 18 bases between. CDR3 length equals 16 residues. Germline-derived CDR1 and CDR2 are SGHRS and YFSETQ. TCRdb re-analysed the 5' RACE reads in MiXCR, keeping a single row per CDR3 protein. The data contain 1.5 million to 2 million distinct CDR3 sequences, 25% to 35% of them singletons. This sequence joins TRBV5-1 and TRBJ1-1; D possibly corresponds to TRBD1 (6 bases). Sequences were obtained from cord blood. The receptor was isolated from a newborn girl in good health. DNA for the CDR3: TGCGCCAGCAGTTATACGATGCTACAGGGGAACACTGAAGCTTTCTTT. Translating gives CASSYTMLQGNTEAFF.